Below, 18 T cell receptor beta chains from the same sample are listed, as sequenced in a study of T cells in Graves' hyperthyroidism and ophthalmopathy. Researchers took RNA transcripts and amplified the TCR beta CDR3 regions from them. The HTBI primer set was used in a first-round RT-PCR of the TCR CDR3. TCRdb ran MiXCR on the multiplex PCR reads and lists one entry per CDR3 protein. The sample includes roughly 49,000 distinct CDR3 sequences, roughly 56% of them seen just once. The sequencing input was peripheral blood or thyroid tissue (not recorded which). These receptors all stem from a young man with Graves' hyperthyroidism.

Of note for this clonotype: The CDR3 end shows no conserved phenylalanine or tryptophan, and so a read error is likely. V gene TRBV19 combines with J gene TRBJ1-1, with 8 bases identical to TRBD1. The V gene's germline CDR1 is LNHDA and CDR2 SQIVND (reference sequence). CDR3 length equals 14 residues. The CDR3 loop reads CASSMQGANTEAFL. CDR3 nucleotides: TGCGCCAGTAGTATGCAGGGGGCGAACACTGAAGCTTTCCTT.

This clonotype came up many times. The chain uses TRBV19 and TRBJ2-2; D is uncertain. The CDR3 spans 11 residues. V was pared by 3 bases and J by 6 bases, with 2 bases between. CDR1 is LNHDA, CDR2 SQIVND, per germline (reference sequence). This chain's CDR3 is CASSIPGELFF. The DNA for the CDR3 is TGTGCCAGTAGTATTCCCGGGGAGCTGTTTTTT.

This clonotype counts as medium-sized. The rearrangement joins TRBV20-1 to TRBJ1-5; TRBD1 matches at 7 bases. CDR3 length equals 12 residues. Germline CDR1 DFQATT, CDR2 SNEGSKA (reference sequence). The trim removed 4 bases at V and 4 bases at J, leaving 1 base unmatched. The DNA of the CDR3 is TGCAGTGCTACGACAGGGAATCAGCCCCAGCATTTT. It translates to CSATTGNQPQHF.

The J gene is TRBJ1-2, the V gene TRBV12-3 or TRBV12-4; D remains ambiguous. With 4 bases removed from V and 0 bases from J, the gap between germline ends came to 15 bases. The CDR3 consists of 16 residues. CDR3 loop: CASSSYDNQANYGYTF. CDR3 bases: TGTGCCAGCAGTTCGTACGATAACCAAGCTAACTATGGCTACACCTTC.

A remark on this clonotype: The junction does not match germline at one end; this may be a read error. The V gene is TRBV9, the J gene TRBJ1-5; no clear D gene. This CDR3 is 13 amino acids long. The germline V gene has CDR1 SGDLS and CDR2 YYNGEE. CDR3 sequence reads: CASSIDCYQPQHF. CDR3 sequence (DNA): TGTGCCAGCAGCATAGACTGTTATCAGCCCCAGCACTTT.

The chain carries TRBV29-1 and TRBJ1-4; 7 bases are a match to TRBD1. Germline trimming cut 6 bases from V and 7 bases from J; bases unmatched to any gene: 8. Germline lookup yields CDR1 SQVTM and CDR2 ANQGSEA. This CDR3 is 13 amino acids long. The CDR3 reads CSVGKGQPEKLFF. The CDR3 DNA reads as TGCAGCGTGGGGAAGGGACAGCCTGAAAAACTGTTTTTT.

This clonotype has a count of ten or more. This may come from a read error, since a much larger clone is one base off. The V gene is TRBV10-3, the J gene TRBJ1-1; no reliable D call. V dropped 6 bases and J dropped 1 base, with 12 bases sitting between them. CDR3 length equals 14 residues. Looked up from germline, CDR1 is ENHRY and CDR2 is SYGVKD. CDR3 in DNA: TGTGCCATCAGACCAAATCGGGGGAACACTGAAGCTTTCTTT. It is translated as CAIRPNRGNTEAFF.

This clonotype was counted only a few times. The chain links TRBV2 to TRBJ2-5, with 8 nucleotides matching TRBD1. Germline V lookup: CDR1 SNHLY, CDR2 FYNNEI. The CDR3 length is 12 residues. J lost 4 bases, V lost 9 bases, and 4 bases had no gene match. The CDR3 nucleotides read TGTGCCAGGAGGACAGGGCGAGAGACCCAGTACTTC. Its translation is CARRTGRETQYF.

This clonotype was picked up many times. This chain joins TRBV10-3 and TRBJ2-3, with TRBD2 identical over 13 bases. The CDR3 covers 15 residues. Germline V gene data show CDR1 as ENHRY and CDR2 as SYGVKD. V shed 10 bases and J 3 bases; nucleotides not matched to a gene: 7. CDR3 in amino acids: CATEGTSGKTDTQYF. The CDR3 bases are TGTGCCACAGAAGGGACTAGCGGGAAGACAGATACGCAGTATTTT.

The genes are TRBV5-1 and TRBJ2-2; D may match TRBD1 or TRBD2 (5 bases each). The CDR3 extends over 18 amino acids. Looked up from germline, CDR1 is SGHRS and CDR2 is YFSETQ. Trimming left V 0 bases short and J 3 bases short, with 18 bases between. The CDR3 region has the DNA TGCGCCAGCAGCTTGGTTCGACTGGGACCGAGGTACACCGGGGAGCTGTTTTTT. Its protein product is CASSLVRLGPRYTGELFF.

This clonotype was found many times. The V gene is TRBV20-1, the J gene TRBJ2-7, with 7 bases that match TRBD2. Germline V gene data show CDR1 as DFQATT and CDR2 as SNEGSKA (reference sequence). The V and J ends lost 4 bases and 2 bases, in that order; junction bases with no gene match: 8. This CDR3 is built from 14 residues. CDR3 protein: CSATTPGGAYEQYF. The DNA of the CDR3 is TGCAGTGCTACTACGCCTGGGGGGGCCTACGAGCAGTACTTC.

This clonotype was found many times. This rearrangement joins TRBV7-9 to TRBJ1-1; 7 nucleotides agree with TRBD1. The junction had 8 bases not matched to a gene; V was cut back by 5 bases and J by 2 bases. Germline V gene sequence: CDR1 SEHNR, CDR2 FQNEAQ (reference sequence). This CDR3 has 15 amino acids. CDR3: CASSRWDRTNTEAFF. The CDR3 nucleotides are TGTGCCAGCAGCCGATGGGACAGAACAAACACTGAAGCTTTCTTT. The complete variable domain, with remaining parts taken from reference TRBV7-9 and TRBJ1-1, reads DTGVSQNPRHKITKRGQNVTFRCDPISEHNRLYWYRQTLGQGPEFLTYFQNEAQLEKSRLLSDRFSAERPKGSFSTLEIQRTEQGDSAMYLCASSRWDRTNTEAFFGQGTRLTVV.

In this sample, this clonotype turned up many times. The genes are TRBV7-8 and TRBJ1-4; tentatively, D is TRBD1 (5 bases). From germline, CDR1 is SGHVS and CDR2 FQNEAQ. The ends were cut back, 2 bases at V and 6 bases at J, with 10 bases in the middle. The CDR3 has 14 amino acids. The CDR3 protein is CASSLQGEYEKLFF. CDR3 in DNA: TGTGCCAGCAGCTTACAGGGAGAGTATGAAAAACTGTTTTTT. The full variable domain, completed using reference TRBV7-8 and TRBJ1-4, is GAGVSQSPRYKVAKRGQDVALRCDPISGHVSLFWYQQALGQGPEFLTYFQNEAQLDKSGLPSDRFFAERPEGSVSTLKIQRTQQEDSAVYLCASSLQGEYEKLFFGSGTQLSVL.

This sequence joins TRBV11-2 and TRBJ2-7, with D unclear. Looked up from germline, CDR1 is SGHAT and CDR2 is FQNNGV. V lost 1 base and J lost 2, with 12 bases in between. CDR3 length equals 15 residues. CDR3 in DNA: TGTGCCAGCAGCTTAGGACGGTCAGATCCCTACGAGCAGTACTTC. Protein: CASSLGRSDPYEQYF.

With regard to this clonotype: A junction end diverges from the germline sequence, so it may reflect a read error. The chain is built from TRBV7-9 and TRBJ1-6, with 7 nucleotides matching TRBD1. The germline V gene encodes CDR1 SEHNR and CDR2 FQNEAQ (reference sequence). This CDR3 is built from 16 residues. Written as DNA, the CDR3 is TGTGCCCGCAGCTTAGGGGGCAGAAACTCGGATTCACCCCTCCACTTT. Encoded protein: CARSLGGRNSDSPLHF.

The chain combines TRBV10-3 with TRBJ1-2; a possible D gene is TRBD1 (6 bases). Trimming pared 3 bases from V and 6 bases from J, leaving 14 bases between. Germline lookup yields CDR1 ENHRY and CDR2 SYGVKD. The CDR3 is made up of 14 amino acids. The CDR3 region is CAISENRDGDGYTF. The DNA of the CDR3 is TGTGCCATCAGTGAAAACAGGGATGGGGATGGCTACACCTTC.

There are many counts of this clonotype. The genes are TRBV6-1 and TRBJ2-2; perhaps D is TRBD1 or TRBD2 (5 bases each). The CDR3 runs 18 residues. The germline gives CDR1 MNHNS, CDR2 SASEGT. The ends were cut back, 6 bases at V and 0 bases at J, with 20 bases in the middle. CDR3 region: CASRDNHGGTANTGELFF. Here the CDR3 DNA reads TGTGCCAGCAGAGATAACCATGGGGGAACCGCGAACACCGGGGAGCTGTTTTTT.

This clonotype was counted only a few times. The J gene is TRBJ1-5, the V gene TRBV10-3; TRBD1 matches 9 bases. V was pared by 11 bases and J by 8 bases, with 16 bases of the junction left unmatched. There are 15 residues in the CDR3. Looked up from germline, CDR1 is ENHRY and CDR2 is SYGVKD. For the CDR3, the DNA is TGTGCCTGGACCCCCGGGACAGGGAAATCGGAGCCCCAGCATTTT. Translation gives CAWTPGTGKSEPQHF.